This T cell receptor (beta chain) was identified in a study of T cell repertoires in cytomegalovirus infection. For the study at large: CMV infection and matching HLA type were both indicated by public TCR beta signatures.

Germline CDR1 reads DFQATT; CDR2 reads SNEGSKA (reference sequence). V gave up 0 bases and J gave up 10 bases; unmatched junction bases: 18. This CDR3 spans 17 amino acids. Points on this clonotype: The antigen remains unidentified.

TCRdb re-called the reads with MiXCR, one entry per CDR3 protein. The table records some 220,000 distinct CDR3 sequences, about 40% of them present only once. Sequencing used CD8+ T cells from cultured PBMCs, obtained from culture after CMV antigen stimulation. The chain has TRBV20-1 and TRBJ2-5; 9 nucleotides line up with TRBD2. The receptor comes from a human donor in good health (CMV status not recorded). Some clones in this sample may be carry-over from other donors' samples. The DNA for the CDR3 is TGCAGTGCTAGAGATCTTTTGGGGCTAGCGGGGACAAGAGACCAGTACTTC. The encoded protein is CSARDLLGLAGTRDQYF.